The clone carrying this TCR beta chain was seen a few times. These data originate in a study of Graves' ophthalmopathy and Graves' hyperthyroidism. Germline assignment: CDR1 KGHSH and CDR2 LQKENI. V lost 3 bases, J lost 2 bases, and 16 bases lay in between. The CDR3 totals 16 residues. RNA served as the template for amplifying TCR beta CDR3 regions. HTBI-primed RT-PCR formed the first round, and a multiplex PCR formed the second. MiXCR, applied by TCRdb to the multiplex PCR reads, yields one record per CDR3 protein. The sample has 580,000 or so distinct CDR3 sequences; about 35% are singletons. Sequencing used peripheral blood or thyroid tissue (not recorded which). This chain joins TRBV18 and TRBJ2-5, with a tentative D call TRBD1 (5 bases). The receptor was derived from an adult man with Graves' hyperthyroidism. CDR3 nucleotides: TGTGCCAGCTCACCGAGGTTAGGGGCGTCGCAAGAGACCCAGTACTTC. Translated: CASSPRLGASQETQYF. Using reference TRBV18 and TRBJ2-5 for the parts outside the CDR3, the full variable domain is NAGVMQNPRHLVRRRGQEARLRCSPMKGHSHVYWYRQLPEEGLKFMVYLQKENIIDESGMPKERFSAEFPKEGPSILRIQQVVRGDSAAYFCASSPRLGASQETQYFGPGTRLLVL.